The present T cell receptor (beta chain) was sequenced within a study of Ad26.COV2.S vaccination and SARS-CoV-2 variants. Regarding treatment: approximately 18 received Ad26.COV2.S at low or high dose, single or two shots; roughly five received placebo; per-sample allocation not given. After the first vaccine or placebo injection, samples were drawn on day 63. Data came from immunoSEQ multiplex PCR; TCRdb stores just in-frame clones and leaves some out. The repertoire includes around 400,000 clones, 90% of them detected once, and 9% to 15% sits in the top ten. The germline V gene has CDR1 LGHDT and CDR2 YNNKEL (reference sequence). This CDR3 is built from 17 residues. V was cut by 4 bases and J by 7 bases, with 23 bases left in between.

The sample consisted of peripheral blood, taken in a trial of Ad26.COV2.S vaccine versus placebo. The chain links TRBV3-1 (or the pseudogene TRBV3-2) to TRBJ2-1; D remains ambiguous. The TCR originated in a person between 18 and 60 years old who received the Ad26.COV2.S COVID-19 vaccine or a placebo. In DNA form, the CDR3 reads TGTGCCAGCAGCCCGACCCTCTTGGGTGGGATAAGGAATGAGCAGTTCTTC. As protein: CASSPTLLGGIRNEQFF.